This T cell receptor (beta chain) comes out of a study of blood T cell repertoires in COVID-19 (TCRdb year 2020). About the study as a whole: Collaborator samples came from the United States, Italy and Spain and covered acute and convalescent phases of COVID-19. Where HLA class I and class II types were available, the types were taken from metadata supplied by the sample provider, not from assay-based typing. The prospective study material was composed of cDNA or gDNA derived from T cells, B-cell-depleted T cells, or PBMCs. The repertoires were released in a freely available public database meant as a resource for research on the immune response to SARS-CoV-2. The samples were drawn from the first 160 participants of the ongoing ImmuneRACE study and from about 1,200 subjects provided by 6 global collaborators. Sample metadata almost always included a de-identified subject ID, COVID-19 status, age in years and sex. Subjects who had been exposed to COVID-19, were actively infected with it, or had recovered from it provided the deeply sampled blood TCRbeta repertoires that made up the dataset.

General conclusions and limits of the study: The quantity of clinical and demographic metadata differed by source and by participant and was supplied without curation.

Collaborating institutions collected whole blood in K2EDTA tubes following their own protocols. For TCRbeta analysis, collaborators shipped samples as frozen whole blood, isolated PBMCs, or DNA extracted from either of those sample types. CDR1 and CDR2, per the germline V gene (reference sequence), are GTSNPN and SVGIG. V is cut back by 2 bases and J by 14 bases, with 11 bases in the junction unmatched. From the cysteine up to the phenylalanine, the CDR3 has a length of 14 residues. Only CDR3 DNA is held: 42 bases, read in frame from base 1. Remarks on this clone: Its antigen is currently not known. The sample holds no much larger clone one base away, and base qualities are not on file.

The immunoSEQ Assay, a bias-controlled multiplex PCR, was used to amplify TCRbeta CDR3 regions from genomic DNA. Regarding the original processing steps: The number of nucleated cells in each sample was estimated from the amplification of reference gene primers within the assay. Sequence reads were collapsed and filtered to measure the absolute abundance of every unique TCRbeta CDR3 rearrangement. For each sample, productive Simpson clonality was calculated as the square root of Simpson's diversity index across productive rearrangements. In TCRdb, the immuneACCESS table is reduced to in-frame sequences with V and J assigned. These tables do not hold every clone; where another copy was compared, an unresolved V gene accounts for under half, and the others remain unexplained. For V, J and clone size, that table is used; D and trimming come from the DNA. This sample gives over 60,000 clones in total; over 80% of them show up just once. The ten largest clones add up to approximately 6.8% of the sample.

Material: peripheral blood. This clonotype originated in a woman of 80 years or more with active COVID-19. The rearrangement joined TRBV30 to TRBJ2-1, and 11 bases in between align with TRBD2. The DNA is TGTGCCTGGAGTAGGGGGGGACTAGCGGCCTCCGAGTTCTTC. The encoded protein is CAWSRGGLAASEFF.